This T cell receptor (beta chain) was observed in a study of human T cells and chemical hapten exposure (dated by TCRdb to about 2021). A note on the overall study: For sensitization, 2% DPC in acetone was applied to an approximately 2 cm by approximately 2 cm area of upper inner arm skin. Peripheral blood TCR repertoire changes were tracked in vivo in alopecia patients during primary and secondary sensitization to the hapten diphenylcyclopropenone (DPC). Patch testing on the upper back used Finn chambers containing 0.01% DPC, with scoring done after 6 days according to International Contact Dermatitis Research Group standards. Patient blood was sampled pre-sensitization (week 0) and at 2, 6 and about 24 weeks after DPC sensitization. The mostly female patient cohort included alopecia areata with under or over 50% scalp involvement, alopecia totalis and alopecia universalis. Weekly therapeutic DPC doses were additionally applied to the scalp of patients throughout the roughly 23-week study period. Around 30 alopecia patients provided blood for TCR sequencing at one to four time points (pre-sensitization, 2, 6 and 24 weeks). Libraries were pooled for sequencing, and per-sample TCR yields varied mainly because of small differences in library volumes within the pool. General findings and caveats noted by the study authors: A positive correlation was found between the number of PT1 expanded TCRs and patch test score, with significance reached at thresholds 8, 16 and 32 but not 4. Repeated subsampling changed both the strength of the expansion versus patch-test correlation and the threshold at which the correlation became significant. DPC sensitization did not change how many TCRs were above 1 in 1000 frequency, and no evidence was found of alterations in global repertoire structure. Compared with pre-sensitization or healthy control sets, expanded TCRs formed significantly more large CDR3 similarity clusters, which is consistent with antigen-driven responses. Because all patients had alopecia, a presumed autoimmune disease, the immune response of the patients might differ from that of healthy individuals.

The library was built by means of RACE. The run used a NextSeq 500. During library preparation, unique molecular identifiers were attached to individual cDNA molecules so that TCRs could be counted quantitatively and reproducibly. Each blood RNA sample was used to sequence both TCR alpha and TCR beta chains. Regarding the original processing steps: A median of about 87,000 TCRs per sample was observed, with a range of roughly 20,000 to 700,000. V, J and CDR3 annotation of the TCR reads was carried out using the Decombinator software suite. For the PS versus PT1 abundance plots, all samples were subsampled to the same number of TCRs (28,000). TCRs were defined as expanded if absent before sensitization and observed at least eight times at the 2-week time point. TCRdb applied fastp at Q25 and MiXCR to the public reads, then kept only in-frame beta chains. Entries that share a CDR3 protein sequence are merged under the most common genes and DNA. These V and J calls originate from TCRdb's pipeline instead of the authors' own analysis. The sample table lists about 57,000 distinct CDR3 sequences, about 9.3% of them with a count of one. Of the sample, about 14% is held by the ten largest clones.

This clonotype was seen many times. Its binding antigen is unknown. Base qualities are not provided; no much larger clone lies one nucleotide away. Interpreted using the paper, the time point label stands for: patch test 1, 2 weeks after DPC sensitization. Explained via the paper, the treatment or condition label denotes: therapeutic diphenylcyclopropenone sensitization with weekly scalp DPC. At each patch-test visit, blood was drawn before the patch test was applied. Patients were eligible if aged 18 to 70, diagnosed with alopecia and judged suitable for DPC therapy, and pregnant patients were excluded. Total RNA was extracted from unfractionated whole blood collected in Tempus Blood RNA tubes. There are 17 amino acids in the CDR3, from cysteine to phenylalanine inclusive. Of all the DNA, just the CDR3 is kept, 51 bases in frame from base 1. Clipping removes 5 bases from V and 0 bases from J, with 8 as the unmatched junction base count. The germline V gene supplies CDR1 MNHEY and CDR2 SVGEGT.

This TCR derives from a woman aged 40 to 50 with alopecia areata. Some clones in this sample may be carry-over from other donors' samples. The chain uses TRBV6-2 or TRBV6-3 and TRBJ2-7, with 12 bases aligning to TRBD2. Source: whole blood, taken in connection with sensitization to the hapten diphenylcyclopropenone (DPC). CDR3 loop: CASSLRLAGAISYEQYF. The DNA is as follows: TGTGCCAGCAGTCTAAGACTAGCGGGGGCAATCTCCTACGAGCAGTACTTC.